The clone carrying this TCR beta chain showed up just once. This entry is derived from a study of technical replicates of blood from four donors. This CDR3 region has 14 residues. Looked up from germline, CDR1 is SEHNR and CDR2 is FQNEAQ (reference sequence). The V end was cut by 4 bases, the J end by 8 bases, with 15 bases between. The table came from immunoSEQ multiplex PCR; TCRdb's copy has only in-frame clones and leaves some out. Of approximately 59,000 clones listed, more than 75% are singletons. The chain combines TRBV7-9 with TRBJ1-3; D gene uncertain. This receptor was obtained from a human donor in good health. Some clones in this sample may be carry-over from other donors' samples. The sample comprised PBMCs. CDR3 nucleotide sequence: TGTGCCAGCAGCTCGGCAGTACGCAGCGACACCATATATTTT. As protein: CASSSAVRSDTIYF.